This T cell receptor (beta chain) is drawn from a study of T cells expressing NK-cell markers. TCRdb reprocessed the 5' RACE reads, keeping one entry per CDR3 protein, no DNA. Recorded for this sample: 500,000 to 700,000 distinct CDR3 sequences. Per germline, CDR1 DFQATT and CDR2 SNEGSKA (reference sequence). CDR3 length equals 16 residues. The material sequenced was blood T cells: a sorted CD56 or NKG2C T cell subset, CD4+ or CD8+ T cells, or bulk PBMC T cells (not recorded which). The chain is built from TRBV20-1 and TRBJ2-3; the TRBD2 assignment by TCRdb is unverifiable without DNA. This clonotype was obtained from a man between 18 and 29 years old in good health. This CDR3 reads CSARRVSGTSTDTQYF.